The next 28 T cell receptor beta chains were all read from a single sample in a study of cytomegalovirus exposure and HLA in healthy donors. The PCR contained 60 Vbeta and 13 Jbeta primers. The protocol was immunoSEQ multiplex PCR, while the TCRdb copy is restricted to in-frame clones and leaves out a portion. The table lists over 130,000 clones, approximately 70% of them singletons. The sequenced material came from PBMCs. These receptors were obtained from a woman aged 55-70 years in good health and CMV-seronegative.

The rearrangement uses TRBV4-3 and TRBJ2-7; 9 nucleotides agree with TRBD1. Germline V CDR1 and CDR2: LGHNA, YSLEER. J lost 6 bases, V lost 8 bases, and 14 bases had no gene match. The CDR3 length is 15 residues. CDR3 DNA: TGCGCCAGCGCATTCCGGACCGGGACAGGGAGCGAGCAGTACTTC. It encodes CASAFRTGTGSEQYF.

The chain recombines TRBV11-2 with TRBJ2-5; D perhaps matches TRBD2 (9 bases). Germline V lookup: CDR1 SGHAT, CDR2 FQNNGV. The V end lost 1 base, the J end lost 5 bases, and 17 bases lay between the germline ends. The CDR3 loop spans 16 amino acids. The CDR3 here is CASSLVQGAGGETQYF. CDR3 sequence (DNA): TGTGCCAGCAGCTTAGTTCAGGGGGCGGGAGGGGAGACCCAGTACTTC.

The gene calls are TRBV7-9 and TRBJ1-4; TRBD1 matches at 8 bases. The CDR3 totals 15 residues. V gave up 5 bases and J gave up 3 bases; unmatched junction bases: 5. Germline CDR1 reads SEHNR; CDR2 reads FQNEAQ (reference sequence). The CDR3 region has the DNA TGTGCCAGCAGCCACATGACAGGGGCTAATGAAAAACTGTTTTTT. Amino acid sequence: CASSHMTGANEKLFF.

The J gene is TRBJ2-5, the V gene TRBV6-5, with D possibly TRBD2 on 6 matching bases. The DNA end is more similar to TRBJ2-7, so the J call may be wrong. This CDR3 is 13 amino acids long. CDR1 MNHEY and CDR2 SVGAGI come from the germline V gene. The CDR3 region has the DNA TGTGCCAGCAGCCTAGCGCGACAATACGAGCAGTACTTC. It translates to CASSLARQYEQYF.

This chain uses TRBV7-8 with TRBJ1-2, with D possibly matching TRBD1 (6 bases). The CDR3 has 13 residues. CDR1 SGHVS and CDR2 FQNEAQ come from the germline V gene. The V end was cut by 5 bases, the J end by 4 bases, with 11 bases between. This CDR3 reads CASSTTGSYGYTF. Here the CDR3 DNA reads TGTGCCAGCAGCACAACAGGGTCCTATGGCTACACCTTC.

The chain carries TRBV9 and TRBJ2-3; TRBD2 agrees at 10 bases. In germline, CDR1 is SGDLS, CDR2 YYNGEE. Unmatched junction bases numbered 11, after V lost 4 bases and J lost 6 bases. The CDR3 length is 16 residues. The CDR3 DNA sequence: TGTGCCAGCAGCCGTCCTAGCGGGGGCTGGGTGGATACGCAGTATTTT. It codes for CASSRPSGGWVDTQYF.

The chain is built from TRBV19 and TRBJ2-2; D is unresolved. This CDR3 contains 13 residues. Trimming shortened V by 7 bases and J by 7 bases, and 13 bases separated the two germline ends. CDR1 is LNHDA, CDR2 SQIVND, per germline (reference sequence). The CDR3 DNA reads TGTGCCAGTACCTCCCTAGGTGGCGGGGAGCTGTTTTTT. Its protein is CASTSLGGGELFF.

This clone has a handful of counts. The junction and the germline gene differ at one end; a read error may be behind it. This chain uses TRBV7-9 with TRBJ1-2; weak D call: TRBD1 (5 bases). Germline loops: CDR1 SEHNR, CDR2 FQNEAQ (reference sequence). The CDR3 is 14 residues long. DNA for the CDR3: TGTTCCAGCAGCAGAGGGGACTCCATCTATGGCTACACCTTC. It is translated as CSSSRGDSIYGYTF.

The V and J genes are TRBV7-3 and TRBJ2-1, with TRBD2 as a possible D gene (6 bases). CDR1 and CDR2 (germline): SGHTA, FQGTGA. This CDR3 has 15 amino acids. The V end was cut by 5 bases, the J end by 8 bases, with 19 bases between. The CDR3 sequence: CASSPSGPPGDEQFF. The DNA of the CDR3 is TGTGCCAGCAGCCCCTCGGGACCCCCGGGGGATGAGCAGTTCTTC.

This sequence joins TRBV7-2 and TRBJ2-3, with TRBD1 as a possible D gene (6 bases). Between the trimmed V and J ends, which lost 3 bases and 7 bases, there was a span of 17 bases. This CDR3 has 15 amino acids. Germline loops: CDR1 SGHTA, CDR2 FQGNSA. CDR3 bases: TGTGCCAGCAGCTTGGGCGTACAGGGTTCGAATACGCAGTATTTT. Translated, it gives CASSLGVQGSNTQYF.

This clone appeared a few times. V and J are TRBV19 and TRBJ2-3, with 7 bases that match TRBD2. V lost 7 bases, J lost 0 bases, and 7 bases stayed unmatched. CDR1 is LNHDA and CDR2 is SQIVND in the germline V gene (reference sequence). The CDR3 consists of 15 residues. CDR3 amino acids: CASTAGGFSTDTQYF. The CDR3 region has the DNA TGTGCCAGTACCGCCGGGGGGTTTAGCACAGATACGCAGTATTTT.

The chain couples TRBV29-1 to TRBJ2-1; 10 positions match TRBD2. Germline V gives CDR1 SQVTM, CDR2 ANQGSEA. The CDR3 runs 13 residues. V was pared by 6 bases and J by 6 bases, with 5 bases of the junction left unmatched. The CDR3 nucleotides are TGCAGCGTACCTAGCGGGGGTATCAATGAGCAGTTCTTC. This translates into CSVPSGGINEQFF.

V is TRBV18 and J is TRBJ2-3; D unclear. The CDR3 spans 13 residues. Germline CDR1 KGHSH, CDR2 LQKENI. Between the trimmed V and J ends, which lost 3 bases and 2 bases, there was a span of 6 bases. In nucleotides, the CDR3 is TGTGCCAGCTCACCCCCTATCACAGATACGCAGTATTTT. This encodes CASSPPITDTQYF. The complete variable domain, with remaining parts taken from reference TRBV18 and TRBJ2-3, reads NAGVMQNPRHLVRRRGQEARLRCSPMKGHSHVYWYRQLPEEGLKFMVYLQKENIIDESGMPKERFSAEFPKEGPSILRIQQVVRGDSAAYFCASSPPITDTQYFGPGTRLTVL.

V gene TRBV7-9 combines with J gene TRBJ2-1; 13 bases agree with TRBD2. J lost 5 bases, V lost 5 bases, and 3 bases had no gene match. Germline loops: CDR1 SEHNR, CDR2 FQNEAQ (reference sequence). This CDR3 is 15 amino acids long. The CDR3 DNA sequence: TGTGCCAGCAGCCGGACTAGCGGGAGCAACAATGAGCAGTTCTTC. It encodes CASSRTSGSNNEQFF.

This clone was seen just once. The V and J genes are TRBV5-1 and TRBJ2-1; D is possibly TRBD1 (9 bases). The CDR3 contains 15 residues. Trimming pared 4 bases from V and 9 bases from J, leaving 20 bases between. Germline values: CDR1 SGHRS, CDR2 YFSETQ. CDR3 sequence reads: CASSPGGGQGGEQFF. The CDR3 DNA follows: TGCGCCAGCAGCCCGGGAGGGGGACAGGGCGGTGAGCAGTTCTTC.

The rearrangement uses TRBV4-1 and TRBJ2-7, with TRBD1 identical over 7 bases. Germline CDR1 is MGHRA and CDR2 is YSYEKL. This CDR3 contains 13 residues. Trimming at V came to 8 bases and at J to 1 base, leaving 5 bases not matched to a gene. This CDR3 is CASSRDSSYEQYF. In DNA, the CDR3 is TGCGCCAGCTCTCGGGACAGTTCCTACGAGCAGTACTTC.

This clone was seen a handful of times. The rearrangement links TRBV7-7 to TRBJ2-1, with 8 bases that match TRBD1. This CDR3 is built from 15 residues. In germline, CDR1 is SSHAT, CDR2 FNYEAQ (reference sequence). The V segment lost 5 bases and the J segment 4 bases; nucleotides outside the gene matches: 7. For the CDR3, the DNA is TGTGCCAGCAGCCCGACAGGGGCCATATACAATGAGCAGTTCTTC. Translating gives CASSPTGAIYNEQFF.

This clone was seen only once. V usage is TRBV6-1 and J usage is TRBJ1-5; D perhaps matches TRBD1 (6 bases). This CDR3 has 15 residues. CDR1 is MNHNS, CDR2 SASEGT, per germline. V lost 2 bases and J lost 4, with 12 bases in between. The CDR3 nucleotides read TGTGCCAGCAGTGAAAGGGGCAGGGGAAATCAGCCCCAGCATTTT. It translates to CASSERGRGNQPQHF.

The rearrangement joins TRBV6-6 to TRBJ1-1; the D is unclear. Germline CDR1 is MNHNY and CDR2 is SVGAGI (reference sequence). CDR3 length equals 13 residues. The V gene lost 8 bases and the J gene lost 3 bases, with 13 bases spanning the gap. This chain's CDR3 is CASSWEGDTEAFF. The CDR3 DNA reads as TGTGCCAGCTCTTGGGAGGGTGACACTGAAGCTTTCTTT.

The chain couples TRBV18 to TRBJ1-4; 7 bases agree with TRBD1. CDR1 and CDR2 (germline): KGHSH, LQKENI. After removal of 1 base from V and 7 bases from J, the junction contained 9 bases not matched to a gene. This CDR3 contains 16 residues. The CDR3 DNA sequence: TGTGCCAGCTCACCACGAGGAGGGGGCCATAGTGAAAAACTGTTTTTT. Translating it yields CASSPRGGGHSEKLFF.

The chain employs TRBV6-6 and TRBJ2-5; D uncertain. CDR1 is MNHNY, CDR2 SVGAGI, per germline (reference sequence). CDR3 length: 14 amino acids. V was pared by 5 bases and J by 1 base, with 11 bases between. The CDR3 here is CASSTSGSQETQYF. CDR3 sequence (DNA): TGTGCCAGCAGTACTTCCGGGTCCCAAGAGACCCAGTACTTC.

The rearrangement joins TRBV5-6 to TRBJ1-5; 8 positions agree with TRBD1. From germline, CDR1 is SGHDT and CDR2 YYEEEE. The CDR3 consists of 16 residues. V shed 4 bases and J 0 bases; nucleotides not matched to a gene: 6. For the CDR3, the DNA is TGTGCCAGCAGCGTGGGGACAGGCTATAGCAATCAGCCCCAGCATTTT. It codes for CASSVGTGYSNQPQHF.

The chain joins TRBV5-6 to TRBJ1-3; TRBD1 aligns across 7 bases. The germline gives CDR1 SGHDT, CDR2 YYEEEE. The CDR3 totals 13 residues. V lost 4 bases, J lost 6 bases, and 4 bases stayed unmatched. DNA for the CDR3: TGTGCCAGCAGCAAGACAGGGTCAAACACCATATATTTT. It encodes CASSKTGSNTIYF.

The chain uses TRBV6-5 and TRBJ1-1, with a tentative D call TRBD1 (5 bases). This CDR3 has 14 residues. CDR1 MNHEY and CDR2 SVGAGI come from the germline V gene. V was shortened by 6 bases and J by 6 bases, with 17 bases between the two germline ends. The CDR3 sequence: CASSHTDTASEAFF. The DNA for the CDR3 is TGTGCCAGCAGCCATACGGACACAGCTTCTGAAGCTTTCTTT.

This clone was detected a few times. The chain couples TRBV7-2 to TRBJ1-5; tentative D call: TRBD1 (6 bases). V was clipped by 6 bases and J by 0 bases, with 18 bases between them. The germline V gene has CDR1 SGHTA and CDR2 FQGNSA. The CDR3 runs to 17 residues. Written as DNA, the CDR3 is TGTGCCAGCAGTAAAACAGGGTGGGCGTATAGCAATCAGCCCCAGCATTTT. As protein: CASSKTGWAYSNQPQHF.

V is TRBV5-4 and J is TRBJ2-2; 7 nucleotides line up with TRBD1. Germline CDR1 reads SGHNT; CDR2 reads YYREEE (reference sequence). The J segment lost 6 bases and the V segment lost 4 bases, leaving 12 bases of the junction unmatched. This CDR3 spans 16 amino acids. As DNA, the CDR3 is TGTGCCAGCAGCAGGGCAGGGGGAGTGGTAGCCGGGGAGCTGTTTTTT. As protein: CASSRAGGVVAGELFF.

This clone was detected a few times. This chain links TRBV7-2 with TRBJ2-5; 12 bases are shared with TRBD2. The V gene end was trimmed by 2 bases and the J gene end by 6 bases; junction bases not matched to a gene: 7. This CDR3 is 16 amino acids long. Germline CDR1 and CDR2: SGHTA and FQGNSA. CDR3 loop: CASSLSSGGALKTQYF. CDR3 sequence (DNA): TGTGCCAGCAGCTTATCTAGCGGGGGGGCCTTAAAGACCCAGTACTTC. The full variable domain, with the rest looked up from reference TRBV7-2 and TRBJ2-5, is GAGVSQSPSNKVTEKGKDVELRCDPISGHTALYWYRQSLGQGLEFLIYFQGNSAPDKSGLPSDRFSAERTGGSVSTLTIQRTQQEDSAVYLCASSLSSGGALKTQYFGPGTRLLVL.

This chain links TRBV28 with TRBJ2-3, with TRBD2 identical over 11 bases. The CDR3 runs to 17 residues. The V gene end was trimmed by 6 bases and the J gene end by 4 bases; junction bases not matched to a gene: 12. CDR1 and CDR2 (germline): MDHEN, SYDVKM. The CDR3, as DNA: TGTGCCAGCAGCCCTGATAGACTAGCGGGACGCGCAGATACGCAGTATTTT. Residues: CASSPDRLAGRADTQYF. The complete variable domain, with remaining parts taken from reference TRBV28 and TRBJ2-3, reads DVKVTQSSRYLVKRTGEKVFLECVQDMDHENMFWYRQDPGLGLRLIYFSYDVKMKEKGDIPEGYSVSREKKERFSLILESASTNQTSMYLCASSPDRLAGRADTQYFGPGTRLTVL.